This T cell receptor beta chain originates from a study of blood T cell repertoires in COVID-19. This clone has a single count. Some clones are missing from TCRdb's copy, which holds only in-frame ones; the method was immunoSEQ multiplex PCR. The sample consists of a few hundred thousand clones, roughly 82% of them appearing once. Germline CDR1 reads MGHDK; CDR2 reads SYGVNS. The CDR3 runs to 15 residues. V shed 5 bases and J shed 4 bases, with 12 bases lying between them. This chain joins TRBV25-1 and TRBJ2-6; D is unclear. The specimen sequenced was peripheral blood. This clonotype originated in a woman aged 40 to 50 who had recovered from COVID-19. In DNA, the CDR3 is TGTGCCAGCAGTAACCGCCCCGCGGGGGCCAACGTCCTGACTTTC. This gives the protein CASSNRPAGANVLTF.